These 28 T cell receptor beta chains were all obtained from the same sample, sequenced in a study of T-cell reconstitution after alpha-beta-depleted transplantation in children. Construction of the TCRbeta library involved unique molecular identifiers. TCRdb reanalysed the PCR reads using MiXCR and keeps one entry per CDR3 protein. Found here are approximately 340,000 distinct CDR3 sequences, about a tenth of them singletons; the top ten hold approximately 2.3%. Sequencing was performed on PBMCs from the stem cell graft donor, taken from the stem cell graft. The receptors stem from a human donor who donated a stem cell graft to a child with acute lymphoblastic leukemia.

The gene calls are TRBV5-5 and TRBJ2-7; D uncertain. CDR3 length: 14 residues. Germline V gene sequence: CDR1 SGHKS, CDR2 YYEKEE (reference sequence). V was cut by 4 bases and J by 2 bases, with 13 bases left in between. This CDR3 reads CASSLLGDTYEQYF. CDR3 nucleotide sequence: TGTGCCAGCAGCCTGTTAGGCGACACCTACGAGCAGTACTTC.

This clonotype appeared many times. V and J are TRBV7-2 and TRBJ2-3; 9 bases are shared with TRBD2. Germline V gene data show CDR1 as SGHTA and CDR2 as FQGNSA. Unmatched junction bases numbered 1, after V lost 1 base and J lost 5 bases. This CDR3 is built from 14 residues. The CDR3 is CASSLVAGEDTQYF. The CDR3 coding sequence is TGTGCCAGCAGCTTAGTAGCGGGAGAAGATACGCAGTATTTT.

This clonotype showed up just a few times. The rearrangement uses TRBV5-6 and TRBJ2-2; 7 positions agree with TRBD2. Germline loops: CDR1 SGHDT, CDR2 YYEEEE. V lost 4 bases, J lost 1 base, and 13 bases stayed unmatched. CDR3 size: 18 residues. CDR3 protein: CASSGKRGAGLNTGELFF. The CDR3, as DNA: TGTGCCAGCAGCGGCAAGAGGGGAGCGGGATTGAACACCGGGGAGCTGTTTTTT.

The J gene is TRBJ1-4, the V gene TRBV20-1; D unresolved. The CDR3 contains 14 residues. In germline, CDR1 is DFQATT, CDR2 SNEGSKA (reference sequence). The V end lost 4 bases, the J end lost 0 bases, and 9 bases lay between the germline ends. The CDR3 bases are TGCAGTGCTACTATTGGGACAACTAATGAAAAACTGTTTTTT. Protein sequence: CSATIGTTNEKLFF.

This clonotype was detected only a few times. The chain joins TRBV2 to TRBJ1-1; TRBD1 matches at 7 bases. V was pared by 8 bases and J by 0 bases, with 6 bases of the junction left unmatched. Looked up from germline, CDR1 is SNHLY and CDR2 is FYNNEI. This CDR3 has 14 residues. In DNA form, the CDR3 reads TGTGCCAGCGGGATGACAGGGATGAACACTGAAGCTTTCTTT. This encodes CASGMTGMNTEAFF.

This clonotype was seen ten or more times. The CDR3 nucleotides read TGCGCCAGCAGCTCGGCGGGAGATAAGGTCAATGAGCAGTTCTTC. Amino acids: CASSSAGDKVNEQFF. The genes are TRBV5-1 and TRBJ2-1; 7 nucleotides line up with TRBD2. CDR1 and CDR2 (germline): SGHRS, YFSETQ. J gave up 6 bases and V 3 bases, and 9 bases lay outside the gene matches. The CDR3 is 15 amino acids.

The sample holds a few counts of this clonotype. The CDR3 sequence is CSASGANTDTQYF. As DNA, the CDR3 is TGCAGTGCTAGCGGGGCTAACACAGATACGCAGTATTTT. The genes are TRBV20-1 and TRBJ2-3; perhaps D is TRBD1 or TRBD2 (5 bases each). This CDR3 spans 13 amino acids. The V and J ends lost 3 bases and 2 bases respectively, with 9 bases between them. Germline loops: CDR1 DFQATT, CDR2 SNEGSKA (reference sequence).

In this sample, this clonotype turned up many times. The rearrangement uses TRBV6-1 and TRBJ2-3; possible D gene TRBD2, 5 bases. The CDR3 has 13 amino acids. The germline V and J ends were trimmed by 8 bases and 4 bases, with 13 bases remaining between them. Germline values: CDR1 MNHNS, CDR2 SASEGT. The CDR3 here is CASHRGGADTQYF. The CDR3 DNA follows: TGTGCCAGCCATCGGGGTGGTGCAGATACGCAGTATTTT.

This clonotype was detected a few times. This sequence joins TRBV12-3 or TRBV12-4 and TRBJ2-7, with TRBD2 as a possible D gene (5 bases). This CDR3 has 15 residues. V was shortened by 4 bases and J by 3 bases, with 16 bases between the two germline ends. CDR3 sequence (DNA): TGTGCCAGCAGTTCCCCCGCGAGGGCCGGCTACGAGCAGTACTTC. This translates into CASSSPARAGYEQYF.

This clonotype was recorded at least ten times. This sequence joins TRBV5-1 and TRBJ2-1; D uncertain. From germline, CDR1 is SGHRS and CDR2 YFSETQ. V lost 5 bases to trimming and J lost 0 bases, with 9 bases between them. This CDR3 region has 14 residues. The CDR3: CASSKISSYNEQFF. CDR3 sequence (DNA): TGCGCCAGCAGTAAAATTAGCTCCTACAATGAGCAGTTCTTC. Filled out from reference TRBV5-1 and TRBJ2-1, the complete variable domain reads KAGVTQTPRYLIKTRGQQVTLSCSPISGHRSVSWYQQTPGQGLQFLFEYFSETQRNKGNFPGRFSGRQFSNSRSEMNVSTLELGDSALYLCASSKISSYNEQFFGPGTRLTVL.

The chain links TRBV20-1 to TRBJ1-6; D possibly corresponds to TRBD1 (6 bases). CDR1 DFQATT and CDR2 SNEGSKA come from the germline V gene (reference sequence). Deletions cut 2 bases from V and 1 base from J, with 21 bases between. This CDR3 is built from 19 residues. As DNA, the CDR3 is TGCAGTGCTAGATTGGAACAGGGACGACCAGATTCCTATAATTCACCCCTCCACTTT. It codes for CSARLEQGRPDSYNSPLHF.

J is TRBJ1-1 and V is TRBV19; no clear D gene. The CDR3 is 13 amino acids. V lost 5 bases, J lost 2 bases, and 9 bases lay in between. Per germline, CDR1 LNHDA and CDR2 SQIVND (reference sequence). The CDR3 spells CASSSGLNTEAFF. CDR3 in DNA: TGTGCCAGTAGTTCCGGACTCAACACTGAAGCTTTCTTT.

This clonotype was seen at least ten times. The J gene is TRBJ2-4, the V gene TRBV9, with D hard to call. This CDR3 contains 16 residues. Germline V gene data show CDR1 as SGDLS and CDR2 as YYNGEE. V was clipped by 0 bases and J by 3 bases, with 13 bases between them. This chain's CDR3 is CASSVEVGVGKNIQYF. CDR3 DNA: TGTGCCAGCAGCGTAGAGGTTGGAGTGGGCAAAAACATTCAGTACTTC.

This clonotype has at least ten counts. This chain links TRBV27 with TRBJ2-1, with 8 bases lining up with TRBD1. The CDR3 extends over 15 amino acids. Germline V gene lookup returns CDR1 MNHEY and CDR2 SMNVEV (reference sequence). Losses at the gene ends were 3 bases for V and 4 bases for J; bases not matched to a gene: 5. CDR3 protein: CASSFDRGDYNEQFF. CDR3 nucleotides: TGTGCCAGCAGTTTTGACAGGGGAGATTACAATGAGCAGTTCTTC.

In its sample, this clonotype was seen a few times. This chain uses TRBV10-3 with TRBJ2-7, with D tentatively TRBD1 (5 bases). CDR1 and CDR2 from the germline V gene are ENHRY and SYGVKD. V lost 10 bases to trimming and J lost 5 bases, with 12 bases between them. The CDR3 is 11 residues long. CDR3 residues: CATGHTDEQYF. CDR3 nucleotide sequence: TGTGCCACCGGACATACCGACGAGCAGTACTTC.

This clonotype has a count of ten or more. The V gene is TRBV15, the J gene TRBJ2-1; TRBD1 agrees at 7 bases. CDR3 size: 16 residues. V was clipped by 4 bases and J by 0 bases; unmatched bases: 6. Germline CDR1 reads LNHNV; CDR2 reads YYDKDF (reference sequence). The CDR3: CATSMDRSPSYNEQFF. As DNA, the CDR3 is TGTGCCACCAGCATGGACAGGTCGCCCTCCTACAATGAGCAGTTCTTC.

This clonotype has only a few counts. This chain uses TRBV11-2 with TRBJ2-1; 8 nucleotides align to TRBD1. Per germline, CDR1 SGHAT and CDR2 FQNNGV. Trimming at V came to 0 bases and at J to 4 bases, leaving 23 bases not matched to a gene. The CDR3 loop spans 22 amino acids. This chain's CDR3 is CASSLDVWGQGASEEIYNEQFF. DNA of the CDR3: TGTGCCAGCAGCTTAGATGTGTGGGGGCAGGGGGCTAGCGAGGAAATTTACAATGAGCAGTTCTTC.

This sequence joins TRBV6-2 or TRBV6-3 and TRBJ1-1; no clear D. V was trimmed by 9 bases and J by 1 base, leaving 6 bases between them. This CDR3 has 11 amino acids. Germline CDR1 is MNHEY and CDR2 is SVGEGT. In nucleotides, the CDR3 is TGTGCCAGTGGACCGAACACTGAAGCTTTCTTT. Encoded protein: CASGPNTEAFF.

In its sample, this clonotype was seen a few times. The CDR3, as DNA: TGCGCCAGCAGCCAAGAAACCGGGACTAGCGGAAACAATGAGCAGTTCTTC. This codes for CASSQETGTSGNNEQFF. This chain joins TRBV4-3 and TRBJ2-1; 11 bases line up with TRBD2. This CDR3 spans 17 amino acids. Germline lookup yields CDR1 LGHNA and CDR2 YSLEER. With 0 bases clipped from V and 5 bases from J, the junction kept 6 bases outside the gene matches.

V usage is TRBV12-3 or TRBV12-4 and J usage is TRBJ1-5, with D perhaps TRBD1 (5 bases). The V and J ends lost 5 bases and 1 base respectively, with 12 bases between them. The CDR3 sequence is 15 residues long. The CDR3 region is CASSPQGGSNQPQHF. In DNA form, the CDR3 reads TGTGCCAGCAGTCCTCAGGGAGGCAGCAATCAGCCCCAGCATTTT.

This clonotype was observed a handful of times. The V and J genes are TRBV7-6 and TRBJ2-7, with a tentative D call TRBD2 (5 bases). The CDR3 covers 12 residues. CDR1 is SGHVS, CDR2 FNYEAQ, per germline. Trimming cost V 1 base and J 7 bases, with 8 bases left between them. This CDR3 reads CASSLDPGEQYF. The CDR3 nucleotides read TGTGCCAGCAGCTTAGATCCGGGGGAGCAGTACTTC.

The rearrangement joins TRBV5-1 to TRBJ1-6; possible D gene TRBD1, 5 bases. V dropped 4 bases and J dropped 9 bases, with 14 bases sitting between them. This CDR3 has 14 amino acids. Germline CDR1 reads SGHRS; CDR2 reads YFSETQ. The CDR3 region is CASSPGTARSPLHF. DNA of the CDR3: TGCGCCAGCAGCCCCGGGACCGCTCGTTCACCCCTCCACTTT.

In its sample, this clonotype was seen many times. J is TRBJ2-7 and V is TRBV27, with 9 bases that match TRBD1. V lost 6 bases to trimming and J lost 3 bases; unmatched junction nucleotides: 6. This CDR3 comprises 14 residues. CDR1 is MNHEY and CDR2 is SMNVEV in the germline V gene (reference sequence). CDR3 DNA sequence: TGTGCCAGCAGCGCCGGGACAGGGAACTACGAGCAGTACTTC. Amino acids: CASSAGTGNYEQYF.

This clonotype occurred many times. The chain couples TRBV7-3 to TRBJ2-2, with D maybe TRBD1 (5 bases). CDR3 length equals 14 residues. The V end was cut by 4 bases, the J end by 4 bases, with 10 bases between. CDR1 and CDR2 (germline): SGHTA, FQGTGA. The CDR3 reads CASSSGHITGELFF. In DNA, the CDR3 is TGTGCCAGCAGCTCCGGACACATCACCGGGGAGCTGTTTTTT.

In this sample, this clonotype turned up a few times. This chain uses TRBV7-9 with TRBJ2-5; a possible D gene is TRBD2 (6 bases). This CDR3 region has 14 residues. Germline V gene data show CDR1 as SEHNR and CDR2 as FQNEAQ (reference sequence). V dropped 0 bases and J dropped 5 bases, with 10 bases sitting between them. The CDR3: CASSLAAGLETQYF. The CDR3, as DNA: TGTGCCAGCAGCTTAGCGGCGGGACTGGAGACCCAGTACTTC.

The chain combines TRBV20-1 with TRBJ2-7; maybe TRBD2 (6 bases). Germline loops: CDR1 DFQATT, CDR2 SNEGSKA (reference sequence). The CDR3 totals 13 residues. The germline V and J ends were trimmed by 7 bases and 0 bases, with 13 bases remaining between them. The CDR3 reads CSGGGTLSYEQYF. In nucleotides, the CDR3 is TGCAGTGGGGGCGGGACCCTCTCCTACGAGCAGTACTTC.

This clonotype was found a few times. The chain uses TRBV7-8 and TRBJ2-3, with 11 bases aligning to TRBD2. The CDR3 runs to 17 residues. In germline, CDR1 is SGHVS, CDR2 FQNEAQ. The trim removed 0 bases at V and 6 bases at J, leaving 8 bases unmatched. The DNA of the CDR3 is TGTGCCAGCAGCTTAGCGCTTAGCGGGAGGGGGCCCGATACGCAGTATTTT. Translation: CASSLALSGRGPDTQYF.

This clonotype was seen only a few times. The chain has TRBV25-1 and TRBJ2-7; TRBD2 agrees at 13 bases. CDR3 length: 17 amino acids. Germline CDR1 reads MGHDK; CDR2 reads SYGVNS. After removal of 3 bases from V and 2 bases from J, the junction contained 7 bases not matched to a gene. As DNA, the CDR3 is TGTGCCAGCAGTGACCCCGGGACTAGCGGGAACACCTACGAGCAGTACTTC. The encoded protein is CASSDPGTSGNTYEQYF.